In this sample, the clone carrying this T cell receptor beta chain turned up a few times. The antigen remains undetermined. Repertoires were generated with immunoSEQ multiplex PCR, while TCRdb's copy carries only in-frame clones and drops some. There are 140,000 to 150,000 clones in the sample; about 90% occur only once, and 5.2% lies in the top ten. The data belong to a study of T cell responses to AZD1222 COVID-19 vaccine. Study information: Some second doses came at about 4 weeks and others at about 12 weeks; these were pooled. Points from the study as a whole: Clonal diversity was possibly underestimated, and white British individuals and females predominated among donors.

Sequenced here: peripheral blood, sampled on day 0 of AZD1222 vaccination. This sequence originates from an adult in good health.

The CDR3: CASSEIAGATSYNEQFF. The CDR3 DNA is TGTGCCAGCAGTGAAATAGCGGGGGCCACATCCTACAATGAGCAGTTCTTC. The chain couples TRBV6-1 to TRBJ2-1, with TRBD2 identical over 9 bases. The germline gives CDR1 MNHNS, CDR2 SASEGT. The CDR3 has 17 residues. Trimming at V came to 2 bases and at J to 1 base, leaving 6 bases not matched to a gene.